Below, 29 T cell receptor beta chains from the same sample are listed, as sequenced in a study of cytomegalovirus exposure and HLA in healthy donors. Primers: 60 Vbeta forward and 13 Jbeta reverse. TCRdb's table, derived via immunoSEQ multiplex PCR, lists solely in-frame clones and lacks some. The data contain roughly 120,000 clones, 55% to 75% of them singletons. Sequencing was performed on PBMCs. These receptor sequences come from a woman between 40 and 55 years old in good health and CMV-seropositive.

The chain carries TRBV28 and TRBJ2-2; D is unclear. The germline CDR1 and CDR2 sequences are MDHEN and SYDVKM. V was shortened by 3 bases and J by 3 bases, with 5 bases between the two germline ends. This CDR3 comprises 13 residues. The chain's CDR3 is CASSFRHTGELFF. For the CDR3, the DNA is TGTGCCAGCAGTTTTCGTCACACCGGGGAGCTGTTTTTT.

This clone turned up a few times. The CDR3 region is CASSLVATFEAFF. As DNA, the CDR3 is TGTGCCAGCAGCTTAGTCGCTACGTTCGAAGCTTTCTTT. The rearrangement uses TRBV7-9 and TRBJ1-1; D remains unclear. The CDR3 contains 13 residues. Trimming took 1 base from V and 8 from J, leaving 11 bases between them. Looked up from germline, CDR1 is SEHNR and CDR2 is FQNEAQ (reference sequence). Combining the CDR3 with reference TRBV7-9 and TRBJ1-1 gives the whole variable domain DTGVSQNPRHKITKRGQNVTFRCDPISEHNRLYWYRQTLGQGPEFLTYFQNEAQLEKSRLLSDRFSAERPKGSFSTLEIQRTEQGDSAMYLCASSLVATFEAFFGQGTRLTVV.

This clone has more than one count but fewer than ten. The chain links TRBV28 to TRBJ2-7; 9 bases match TRBD2. This CDR3 contains 15 residues. J was trimmed by 7 bases and V by 5 bases; bases with no gene match: 12. The V gene's germline CDR1 is MDHEN and CDR2 SYDVKM. The CDR3 nucleotides are TGTGCCAGCAGTACCCCGGGTAGCGGGAGAGTGGAGCAGTACTTC. Amino acids: CASSTPGSGRVEQYF.

This rearrangement joins TRBV5-1 to TRBJ2-2; no firm D call. Germline assignment: CDR1 SGHRS and CDR2 YFSETQ. The CDR3 consists of 17 residues. Between the trimmed V and J ends, which lost 5 bases and 0 bases, there was a span of 17 bases. CDR3: CASRKIWARANTGELFF. The CDR3 DNA sequence: TGCGCCAGCAGGAAAATCTGGGCCAGAGCGAACACCGGGGAGCTGTTTTTT.

In nucleotides, the CDR3 is TGCGCCAGCGCCCCGACAGGGGGCTACGAGCAGTACTTC. Translation gives CASAPTGGYEQYF. The chain joins TRBV5-1 to TRBJ2-7; 9 bases line up with TRBD1. The CDR3 runs to 13 residues. From germline, CDR1 is SGHRS and CDR2 YFSETQ. V was pared by 7 bases and J by 3 bases, with 5 bases of the junction left unmatched.

This clone occurred a few times. The chain carries TRBV7-9 and TRBJ1-4; 7 bases line up with TRBD1. V dropped 1 base and J dropped 7; count of bases not matched to a gene: 3. The CDR3 has 14 amino acids. CDR1 is SEHNR and CDR2 is FQNEAQ in the germline V gene (reference sequence). The CDR3 coding sequence is TGTGCCAGCAGCTTAGAGAGGGACAGTGAAAAACTGTTTTTT. Translation: CASSLERDSEKLFF.

V and J are TRBV18 and TRBJ1-2, with D tentatively TRBD1 (5 bases). The germline V gene encodes CDR1 KGHSH and CDR2 LQKENI. This CDR3 has 13 amino acids. The V end was cut by 6 bases, the J end by 3 bases, with 11 bases between. CDR3 amino acids: CASSPQGYYGYTF. The CDR3 DNA sequence: TGTGCCAGCTCCCCCCAGGGCTACTATGGCTACACCTTC.

This clone was observed a few times. The rearrangement uses TRBV27 and TRBJ2-3; TRBD1 aligns across 7 bases. This CDR3 has 14 amino acids. Germline V gene data show CDR1 as MNHEY and CDR2 as SMNVEV (reference sequence). Trimming at V came to 6 bases and at J to 2 bases, leaving 5 bases not matched to a gene. The CDR3 nucleotides are TGTGCCAGCAGCCACAGGGGTAACACAGATACGCAGTATTTT. Translated: CASSHRGNTDTQYF.

CDR3 coding DNA: TGTGCCAGCAGTAGGTACGGACTAGGAGATGTATATACGCAGTATTTT. This translates into CASSRYGLGDVYTQYF. The chain recombines TRBV2 with TRBJ2-3; 7 bases are a match to TRBD2. This CDR3 is 16 amino acids long. Germline V gives CDR1 SNHLY, CDR2 FYNNEI. V shed 5 bases and J 7 bases; nucleotides not matched to a gene: 15.

The chain recombines TRBV27 with TRBJ2-3; 14 positions agree with TRBD2. The germline V gene has CDR1 MNHEY and CDR2 SMNVEV (reference sequence). The CDR3 length is 19 residues. With V trimmed by 6 bases and J by 3 bases, 14 bases remained unmatched. CDR3 sequence (DNA): TGTGCCAGCAGGTCGGGACTAGCGGGAGTTTATGTTAAGACAGATACGCAGTATTTT. Translating gives CASRSGLAGVYVKTDTQYF.

Only a few counts were recorded for this clone. The J gene is TRBJ2-5, the V gene TRBV6-5, with D perhaps matching TRBD2 (6 bases). The germline V and J ends were trimmed by 6 bases and 3 bases, with 14 bases remaining between them. Germline V gives CDR1 MNHEY, CDR2 SVGAGI. This CDR3 is built from 14 residues. CDR3 sequence: CASRVAGRKETQYF. The CDR3 DNA reads TGTGCCAGCAGGGTAGCTGGGAGGAAAGAGACCCAGTACTTC.

This clone was detected a few times. The V and J genes are TRBV9 and TRBJ2-7, with D possibly TRBD2 on 6 matching bases. The V gene's germline CDR1 is SGDLS and CDR2 YYNGEE. The V and J ends lost 4 bases and 2 bases respectively, with 13 bases between them. The CDR3 is made up of 14 amino acids. Written as DNA, the CDR3 is TGTGCCAGCAGCCCCGGGACTCCCCCCTACGAGCAGTACTTC. Translation: CASSPGTPPYEQYF. Full variable domain (rest looked up from reference TRBV9 and TRBJ2-7): DSGVTQTPKHLITATGQRVTLRCSPRSGDLSVYWYQQSLDQGLQFLIQYYNGEERAKGNILERFSAQQFPDLHSELNLSSLELGDSALYFCASSPGTPPYEQYFGPGTRLTVT.

The rearrangement uses TRBV29-1 and TRBJ2-1; possibly TRBD1 for D (5 bases). Germline V lookup: CDR1 SQVTM, CDR2 ANQGSEA. Trimming cost V 7 bases and J 0 bases, with 13 bases left between them. The CDR3 sequence is 14 residues long. CDR3 sequence reads: CSADSPSSYNEQFF. As DNA, the CDR3 is TGCAGCGCCGACAGCCCCAGCTCCTACAATGAGCAGTTCTTC.

This chain connects TRBV27 to TRBJ2-5; no reliable D call. The CDR3 spans 16 residues. The germline V gene has CDR1 MNHEY and CDR2 SMNVEV (reference sequence). Trimming took 2 bases from V and 2 from J, leaving 15 bases between them. The CDR3 loop is CASSLAPLGYQETQYF. CDR3 DNA sequence: TGTGCCAGCAGTTTAGCCCCCCTAGGATATCAAGAGACCCAGTACTTC.

This clone was seen a handful of times. The rearrangement uses TRBV9 and TRBJ2-7, with D possibly TRBD2 on 5 matching bases. The germline gives CDR1 SGDLS, CDR2 YYNGEE. The CDR3 sequence is 14 residues long. The V gene lost 0 bases and the J gene lost 7 bases, with 14 bases spanning the gap. CDR3 nucleotide sequence: TGTGCCAGCAGCGTAGCGCCTAGCACGGGGGAGCAGTACTTC. Translated, it gives CASSVAPSTGEQYF.

The rearrangement joins TRBV19 to TRBJ2-2, with TRBD1 matching over 8 bases. CDR1 is LNHDA and CDR2 is SQIVND in the germline V gene (reference sequence). The CDR3 extends over 15 amino acids. V lost 5 bases to trimming and J lost 6 bases; unmatched junction nucleotides: 8. As DNA, the CDR3 is TGTGCCAGTAGTCCCCGGACAGGGAAAGCCGGGGAGCTGTTTTTT. Amino acids: CASSPRTGKAGELFF.

This clone turned up a few times. The J gene is TRBJ1-1, the V gene TRBV15; no reliable D call. V gave up 1 base and J gave up 0 bases, with 18 bases separating them. Germline CDR1 is LNHNV and CDR2 is YYDKDF (reference sequence). The CDR3 spans 18 residues. CDR3 nucleotides: TGTGCCACCAGCAGAGTGGTGGCCTTGGTGGAGATGAACACTGAAGCTTTCTTT. This sequence encodes CATSRVVALVEMNTEAFF.

V and J are TRBV7-2 and TRBJ1-6, with D hard to call. Germline loops: CDR1 SGHTA, CDR2 FQGNSA. V lost 7 bases, J lost 0 bases, and 7 bases lay in between. This CDR3 has 14 amino acids. CDR3 in DNA: TGTGCCAGCACCGAGAGCTCCTATAATTCACCCCTCCACTTT. This sequence encodes CASTESSYNSPLHF. Based on the CDR3 plus reference TRBV7-2 and TRBJ1-6, the full variable domain is GAGVSQSPSNKVTEKGKDVELRCDPISGHTALYWYRQSLGQGLEFLIYFQGNSAPDKSGLPSDRFSAERTGGSVSTLTIQRTQQEDSAVYLCASTESSYNSPLHFGNGTRLTVT.

The V gene is TRBV6-4, the J gene TRBJ1-2; 10 bases line up with TRBD1. J lost 6 bases, V lost 4 bases, and 8 bases had no gene match. The CDR3 covers 15 residues. CDR1 and CDR2 from the germline V gene are MRHNA and SNTAGT. CDR3 coding DNA: TGTGCCAGCAGTGCCGTAATTGGGACAGGGGATGGCTACACCTTC. Its protein is CASSAVIGTGDGYTF.

This clone has just one count. J is TRBJ2-3 and V is TRBV2; no clear D. Trimming took off 0 bases at V and 2 bases at J, with 12 bases between the two ends. Germline lookup yields CDR1 SNHLY and CDR2 FYNNEI. The CDR3 runs to 16 residues. CDR3 loop: CASSEARNLVTDTQYF. CDR3 DNA sequence: TGTGCCAGCAGTGAAGCGAGGAATCTGGTCACAGATACGCAGTATTTT.

The J gene is TRBJ2-7, the V gene TRBV11-2, with TRBD1 matching 7 bases. The CDR3 length is 17 residues. In germline, CDR1 is SGHAT, CDR2 FQNNGV. With V trimmed by 6 bases and J by 5 bases, 19 bases remained unmatched. The CDR3 DNA reads as TGTGCCAGCAGGGGGGCTTTCGGTACAGGGGCTACCGACGAGCAGTACTTC. It yields the protein CASRGAFGTGATDEQYF.

The chain couples TRBV4-1 to TRBJ2-7, with 9 nucleotides matching TRBD2. The germline V gene has CDR1 MGHRA and CDR2 YSYEKL. The CDR3 has 14 amino acids. The J segment lost 3 bases and the V segment lost 4 bases, leaving 4 bases of the junction unmatched. The DNA for the CDR3 is TGCGCCAGCAGCCCCGGGACTAGCAGCTACGAGCAGTACTTC. Translating it yields CASSPGTSSYEQYF.

This chain joins TRBV9 and TRBJ2-2, with TRBD1 matching 7 bases. Germline CDR1 is SGDLS and CDR2 is YYNGEE. V was clipped by 5 bases and J by 5 bases; unmatched bases: 9. The CDR3 consists of 15 residues. The CDR3 DNA reads TGTGCCAGCAGGGCTAACAGGGGCCTGACCGGGGAGCTGTTTTTT. It yields the protein CASRANRGLTGELFF.

This chain connects TRBV4-3 to TRBJ1-3; D not resolved. With 4 bases removed from V and 2 bases from J, the gap between germline ends came to 15 bases. Germline-derived CDR1 and CDR2 are LGHNA and YSLEER. CDR3 length equals 16 residues. CDR3 sequence: CASSPYLTGTGNTIYF. The CDR3 DNA is TGCGCCAGCAGCCCGTACCTAACCGGGACTGGAAACACCATATATTTT.

This clone was counted once. The chain employs TRBV29-1 and TRBJ2-7; 9 nucleotides match TRBD1. Looked up from germline, CDR1 is SQVTM and CDR2 is ANQGSEA. The CDR3 sequence is 14 residues long. The V gene end was trimmed by 4 bases and the J gene end by 6 bases; junction bases not matched to a gene: 10. CDR3: CSVAAGTGHGEQYF. Here the CDR3 DNA reads TGCAGCGTTGCCGCCGGGACAGGGCATGGCGAGCAGTACTTC.

The J gene is TRBJ2-7, the V gene TRBV7-8, with TRBD2 identical over 12 bases. CDR3 length equals 16 residues. V was pared by 1 base and J by 6 bases, with 7 bases of the junction left unmatched. Germline V gives CDR1 SGHVS, CDR2 FQNEAQ. The CDR3, as DNA: TGTGCCAGCAGCTTAGTTATTCTAGCGGGAGGGGTCGAGCAGTACTTC. It encodes CASSLVILAGGVEQYF.

About this clone itself: The junction shows a germline mismatch at one end, possibly a read error. Distinct nucleotide sequences in the sample also encode this CDR3. This chain connects TRBV6-1 to TRBJ2-5, with 14 positions matching TRBD2. Germline assignment: CDR1 MNHNS and CDR2 SASEGT. This CDR3 contains 18 residues. In DNA, the CDR3 is TGCGCCAGCAGTGAATACGGGGGGGGACTAGCGGGAGTCGAGACCCAGTACTTC. Its translation: CASSEYGGGLAGVETQYF.

The chain links TRBV27 to TRBJ2-1; TRBD2 is a possible D gene (5 bases). This CDR3 is 13 amino acids long. From germline, CDR1 is MNHEY and CDR2 SMNVEV (reference sequence). V lost 1 base, J lost 9 bases, and 10 bases lay in between. The CDR3 reads CASSLLEVGEQFF. The CDR3, as DNA: TGTGCCAGCAGTTTATTGGAGGTGGGTGAGCAGTTCTTC.

This clone was found a few times. V is TRBV5-1 and J is TRBJ2-7; 8 bases fit TRBD1. V lost 0 bases, J lost 6 bases, and 5 bases stayed unmatched. CDR1 and CDR2 from the germline V gene are SGHRS and YFSETQ. The CDR3 loop spans 14 amino acids. The DNA for the CDR3 is TGCGCCAGCAGCTTGGCAGGGGGCGAATCCGAGCAGTACTTC. Translation: CASSLAGGESEQYF.